Below are 30 T cell receptor beta chains sequenced from a single sample in a study of T cells expressing NK-cell markers. Each CDR3 protein gets one entry in TCRdb, which reprocessed the 5' RACE reads and gives no DNA. The sample table sets out a few hundred thousand distinct CDR3 sequences. Sequencing was done on a sample of blood T cells: a sorted CD56 or NKG2C T cell subset, CD4+ or CD8+ T cells, or bulk PBMC T cells (not recorded which). The receptors derive from a man aged 18-70 years in good health.

The rearrangement joins TRBV18 to TRBJ2-7; as DNA is missing, the TRBD2 call by TCRdb cannot be tested. Per the germline V gene, CDR1 is KGHSH and CDR2 is LQKENI. The CDR3 loop spans 14 amino acids. CDR3 amino acids: CASSPAGGLGEQYF.

V and J are TRBV7-6 and TRBJ2-7. CDR3 length: 12 amino acids. Germline-derived CDR1 and CDR2 are SGHVS and FNYEAQ. The CDR3 reads CASSLGENEQYF.

This rearrangement joins TRBV7-8 to TRBJ1-1; the D call from TCRdb, TRBD1, cannot be confirmed without DNA. Per germline, CDR1 SGHVS and CDR2 FQNEAQ. The CDR3 runs 15 residues. CDR3 amino acids: CASSLDFEGRTEAFF.

V usage is TRBV2 and J usage is TRBJ2-1; TCRdb picks TRBD1, but there is no DNA to check that call. This CDR3 has 14 amino acids. CDR1 and CDR2 from the germline V gene are SNHLY and FYNNEI. The CDR3 sequence is CASDEGQGANEQFF.

The rearrangement joins TRBV20-1 to TRBJ2-3. Germline V gives CDR1 DFQATT, CDR2 SNEGSKA (reference sequence). This CDR3 spans 13 amino acids. CDR3 residues: CSAIDYQPDTQYF.

The chain joins TRBV11-2 to TRBJ2-3; TCRdb indicates TRBD2, and absent DNA this call remains unverified. CDR1 is SGHAT and CDR2 is FQNNGV in the germline V gene. CDR3 length: 16 amino acids. CDR3 amino acids: CASSLVSGFSTDTQYF.

The chain carries TRBV20-1 and TRBJ1-5; as DNA is missing, the TRBD1 call by TCRdb cannot be tested. This CDR3 comprises 15 residues. CDR1 is DFQATT and CDR2 is SNEGSKA in the germline V gene (reference sequence). CDR3 amino acids: CSARSLGRGNQPQHF.

This chain joins TRBV18 and TRBJ2-7; TCRdb gives TRBD1 as the D gene, but with no DNA this cannot be confirmed. Germline CDR1 KGHSH, CDR2 LQKENI. This CDR3 contains 14 residues. CDR3 sequence reads: CASSPPSRGDEQYF.

V gene TRBV7-9 combines with J gene TRBJ1-1; as DNA is missing, the TRBD1 call by TCRdb cannot be tested. This CDR3 spans 17 amino acids. The germline V gene has CDR1 SEHNR and CDR2 FQNEAQ (reference sequence). The CDR3: CASSKTGVNGMNTEAFF.

V and J are TRBV3-1 and TRBJ2-3; TCRdb selects TRBD2, and the lack of DNA leaves this call unchecked. Per the germline V gene, CDR1 is LGHDT and CDR2 is YNNKEL (reference sequence). CDR3 length: 17 residues. The CDR3 sequence is CASSQDILAGKAGAQYF.

The V call is TRBV6-1, the J call TRBJ2-1; TCRdb's D call of TRBD2 is untestable without DNA. The CDR3 runs to 17 residues. Germline loops: CDR1 MNHNS, CDR2 SASEGT. CDR3 sequence reads: CASSLYPPASGGALRFF.

The chain links TRBV3-1 to TRBJ1-4; TCRdb lists TRBD1, though no DNA is available to test this call. The CDR3 totals 16 residues. Germline assignment: CDR1 LGHDT and CDR2 YNNKEL (reference sequence). The CDR3 protein is CASSLNGGGRNEKLFF.

The chain employs TRBV28 and TRBJ2-3; the D call of TRBD1 rests on TCRdb alone, since no DNA is present to check it. Looked up from germline, CDR1 is MDHEN and CDR2 is SYDVKM. The CDR3 sequence is 15 residues long. The CDR3 is CASSLFAGVTDTQYF. The whole variable domain, filled in from reference TRBV28 and TRBJ2-3, reads DVKVTQSSRYLVKRTGEKVFLECVQDMDHENMFWYRQDPGLGLRLIYFSYDVKMKEKGDIPEGYSVSREKKERFSLILESASTNQTSMYLCASSLFAGVTDTQYFGPGTRLTVL.

The genes are TRBV27 and TRBJ2-7; TCRdb outputs TRBD1, but without DNA this stays unchecked. The CDR3 sequence is 13 residues long. The germline V gene encodes CDR1 MNHEY and CDR2 SMNVEV (reference sequence). The CDR3 spells CASRRRDGYEQYF.

V gene TRBV7-3 combines with J gene TRBJ2-5. CDR3 length equals 13 residues. The V gene's germline CDR1 is SGHTA and CDR2 FQGTGA. The CDR3 sequence: CASRKNITKTQYF.

The chain employs TRBV20-1 and TRBJ2-4; TCRdb lists TRBD2, though no DNA is available to test this call. Germline CDR1 DFQATT, CDR2 SNEGSKA (reference sequence). This CDR3 spans 18 amino acids. The CDR3: CSARDSPGGPLAKNIQYF.

V and J are TRBV7-9 and TRBJ1-4. The CDR3 covers 13 residues. Germline assignment: CDR1 SEHNR and CDR2 FQNEAQ (reference sequence). CDR3 sequence reads: CASSLEEGEKLFF. The complete variable domain, with remaining parts taken from reference TRBV7-9 and TRBJ1-4, reads DTGVSQNPRHKITKRGQNVTFRCDPISEHNRLYWYRQTLGQGPEFLTYFQNEAQLEKSRLLSDRFSAERPKGSFSTLEIQRTEQGDSAMYLCASSLEEGEKLFFGSGTQLSVL.

The chain is built from TRBV6-5 and TRBJ1-3. CDR3 length: 15 amino acids. Germline CDR1 MNHEY, CDR2 SVGAGI. The CDR3 protein is CASSYVGPFGNTIYF.

V is TRBV4-2 and J is TRBJ2-2; TCRdb's D gene call, TRBD1, goes unchecked for lack of DNA. Germline lookup yields CDR1 LGHNA and CDR2 YNFKEQ. The CDR3 extends over 15 amino acids. The CDR3 loop is CASSQGTGAGGELFF.

The chain has TRBV10-3 and TRBJ1-1; without DNA, the TCRdb call of TRBD1 cannot be checked. The germline V gene encodes CDR1 ENHRY and CDR2 SYGVKD. CDR3 length: 13 residues. Here the CDR3 reads CAIKGGGYTEAFF.

This chain links TRBV6-5 with TRBJ2-3; checking the TCRdb D call of TRBD2 is not possible without DNA. CDR1 and CDR2 (germline): MNHEY, SVGAGI. The CDR3 length is 17 residues. The CDR3: CVSGYSIAGAITDTQYF.

This rearrangement joins TRBV6-1 to TRBJ1-2; TCRdb lists TRBD1, though no DNA is available to test this call. The V gene's germline CDR1 is MNHNS and CDR2 SASEGT. The CDR3 is 15 residues long. The CDR3: CASSAGGTGTHGYTF.

The chain employs TRBV20-1 and TRBJ2-3. Germline V gene data show CDR1 as DFQATT and CDR2 as SNEGSKA (reference sequence). The CDR3 covers 12 residues. The CDR3 sequence: CSAQRQADTQYF.

This chain joins TRBV5-6 and TRBJ2-5; TCRdb indicates TRBD1, and absent DNA this call remains unverified. The CDR3 totals 15 residues. CDR1 and CDR2 (germline): SGHDT, YYEEEE. This chain's CDR3 is CASSAGTVSGETQYF.

The genes are TRBV18 and TRBJ1-1. The CDR3 has 13 amino acids. Looked up from germline, CDR1 is KGHSH and CDR2 is LQKENI. The CDR3 here is CASSPGVGTEAFF.

This rearrangement joins TRBV5-1 to TRBJ1-1. The germline V gene has CDR1 SGHRS and CDR2 YFSETQ. The CDR3 has 15 residues. The CDR3 is CASSFGEAGDTEAFF.

This chain links TRBV6-1 with TRBJ1-4; the D gene TCRdb calls, TRBD1, cannot be checked with no DNA. Germline-derived CDR1 and CDR2 are MNHNS and SASEGT. The CDR3 extends over 15 amino acids. The chain's CDR3 is CASRMGQGRAGRLFF.

The rearrangement links TRBV5-5 to TRBJ2-5; TCRdb's D call of TRBD1 is untestable without DNA. The CDR3 totals 15 residues. Germline values: CDR1 SGHKS, CDR2 YYEKEE (reference sequence). The CDR3 sequence: CASSRGPLYQETQYF.

The V call is TRBV12-3 or TRBV12-4, the J call TRBJ2-7. The CDR3 runs to 13 residues. CDR3 protein: CASSSGWSHEQYF.

This chain connects TRBV4-2 to TRBJ2-7; TCRdb selects TRBD1, and the lack of DNA leaves this call unchecked. The CDR3 length is 16 residues. Germline V CDR1 and CDR2: LGHNA, YNFKEQ. The CDR3: CASSRLQGQGSYEQYF.